This TCR beta chain was documented in a study of early T cells in non-severe SARS-CoV-2 infection. Study-level background: The sequenced material was bulk RNA from unsorted whole blood, and its chains were unpaired. Study conclusions and caveats: Matching results from VDJdb favored anti-spike CD8 responses, leaving private and CD4 specificities undetected.

The CDR3 covers 16 residues. Germline loops: CDR1 DFQATT, CDR2 SNEGSKA (reference sequence). Unmatched junction bases numbered 12, after V lost 4 bases and J lost 4 bases. This clonotype was seen repeatedly, ten times or more. Its specificity is not known. TCRdb re-called the 5' RACE reads through MiXCR, storing one row per CDR3 protein. Of about 60,000 distinct CDR3 sequences listed, around 20% are singletons. The sequence was collected from an adult who was a healthcare worker with PCR-confirmed SARS-CoV-2 infection or an uninfected control (not recorded which). This rearrangement joins TRBV20-1 to TRBJ1-4; the match to TRBD1 covers 7 bases. The starting material was whole blood, obtained at baseline. CDR3 DNA: TGCAGTGCTAAGAGAGGGGACAGACCTTTTAATGAAAAACTGTTTTTT. It is translated as CSAKRGDRPFNEKLFF.